Presented here are 19 T cell receptor beta chains from one specimen sequenced in a study of blood T cell repertoires in COVID-19. Method: immunoSEQ multiplex PCR; TCRdb's copy keeps in-frame clones and lacks some. The sample has a few hundred thousand clones; approximately 82% are singletons. Material for sequencing was peripheral blood. The receptor source for this set is a woman aged 45-60 years with acute or convalescent COVID-19.

J is TRBJ2-7 and V is TRBV18, with 14 bases identical to TRBD2. The germline V gene encodes CDR1 KGHSH and CDR2 LQKENI. The CDR3 has 15 residues. Trimming took 2 bases from V and 7 from J; bases not matched to a gene: 4. DNA for the CDR3: TGTGCCAGCTCACCAGGGACTAGCGGGAGTGGTGAGCAGTACTTC. Its protein product is CASSPGTSGSGEQYF.

The CDR3 coding sequence is TGTGCCAGCAGTTACGGCGGGCTAGACACAGATACGCAGTATTTT. Translated, it gives CASSYGGLDTDTQYF. V is TRBV6-5 and J is TRBJ2-3, with D possibly matching TRBD2 (5 bases). The V end was cut by 2 bases, the J end by 2 bases, with 11 bases between. Germline V gene sequence: CDR1 MNHEY, CDR2 SVGAGI. The CDR3 is made up of 15 amino acids.

The chain joins TRBV9 to TRBJ2-6; D is uncertain. The germline V gene has CDR1 SGDLS and CDR2 YYNGEE. V was cut by 4 bases and J by 0 bases, with 5 bases left in between. There are 14 residues in the CDR3. DNA of the CDR3: TGTGCCAGCAGCTCGAGCTCTGGGGCCAACGTCCTGACTTTC. This sequence encodes CASSSSSGANVLTF.

In this sample, this clone turned up once. V usage is TRBV10-1 and J usage is TRBJ1-1; D remains ambiguous. The CDR3 totals 14 residues. Germline CDR1 is WNHNN and CDR2 is SYGVQD (reference sequence). V dropped 3 bases and J dropped 1 base, with 9 bases sitting between them. The CDR3 loop is CASSDPTANTEAFF. The CDR3 DNA reads as TGCGCCAGCAGTGATCCTACAGCGAACACTGAAGCTTTCTTT.

The chain couples TRBV29-1 to TRBJ2-7; 9 nucleotides line up with TRBD2. Trimming at V came to 6 bases and at J to 2 bases, leaving 11 bases not matched to a gene. Germline CDR1 is SQVTM and CDR2 is ANQGSEA. The length of the CDR3 is 15 residues. CDR3 loop: CSVLGLAGFPYEQYF. CDR3 DNA: TGCAGCGTCCTGGGGCTAGCGGGGTTCCCCTACGAGCAGTACTTC.

The chain uses TRBV5-4 and TRBJ2-5; 11 bases are a match to TRBD1. V dropped 7 bases and J dropped 5; count of bases not matched to a gene: 4. Per the germline V gene, CDR1 is SGHNT and CDR2 is YYREEE (reference sequence). This CDR3 contains 13 residues. The CDR3 region has the DNA TGTGCCAGCCGGGACAGGGGGATGGAGACCCAGTACTTC. This gives the protein CASRDRGMETQYF.

A single count supports this clone. The V gene is TRBV29-1, the J gene TRBJ1-3; 7 bases agree with TRBD1. Per germline, CDR1 SQVTM and CDR2 ANQGSEA. Losses at the gene ends were 0 bases for V and 3 bases for J; bases not matched to a gene: 2. This CDR3 has 14 residues. The CDR3 region has the DNA TGCAGCGTTGAAGAGGGGACAGTTGGAAACACCATATATTTT. As protein: CSVEEGTVGNTIYF.

CDR3 in DNA: TGTGCCAGCAGCCTGGACAACCGGGACAGGCCCATCTACAATGAGCAGTTCTTC. It translates to CASSLDNRDRPIYNEQFF. V is TRBV5-5 and J is TRBJ2-1, with TRBD1 matching 8 bases. This CDR3 has 18 residues. After removal of 4 bases from V and 3 bases from J, the junction contained 15 bases not matched to a gene. From germline, CDR1 is SGHKS and CDR2 YYEKEE (reference sequence). Combining the CDR3 with reference TRBV5-5 and TRBJ2-1 gives the whole variable domain DAGVTQSPTHLIKTRGQQVTLRCSPISGHKSVSWYQQVLGQGPQFIFQYYEKEERGRGNFPDRFSARQFPNYSSELNVNALLLGDSALYLCASSLDNRDRPIYNEQFFGPGTRLTVL.

This clone was seen more than once but under ten times. This chain uses TRBV3-1 (or the pseudogene TRBV3-2) with TRBJ1-1; a weak D match, TRBD1 (6 bases). The CDR3 has 15 residues. V lost 3 bases and J lost 1, with 12 bases in between. Germline V lookup: CDR1 LGHDT, CDR2 YNNKEL (reference sequence). Here the CDR3 DNA reads TGTGCCAGCAGCCATCAGGGGCGCGGGAACACTGAAGCTTTCTTT. Translated: CASSHQGRGNTEAFF.

The chain links TRBV5-1 to TRBJ2-6; D gene unclear. Between the trimmed V and J ends, which lost 0 bases and 7 bases, there was a span of 5 bases. In germline, CDR1 is SGHRS, CDR2 YFSETQ. The CDR3 length is 13 residues. The CDR3 coding sequence is TGCGCCAGCAGCTTGGGACAAGCCAACGTCCTGACTTTC. It specifies CASSLGQANVLTF.

This sequence joins TRBV6-4 and TRBJ1-4; unclear D gene. Germline lookup yields CDR1 MRHNA and CDR2 SNTAGT. This CDR3 contains 14 residues. Trimming left V 10 bases short and J 12 bases short, with 24 bases between. CDR3 region: CANPRAGGMRELFF. The CDR3 DNA is TGTGCCAACCCTCGGGCGGGTGGAATGCGGGAACTGTTTTTT.

V is TRBV28 and J is TRBJ1-2, with no clear D. The germline V gene encodes CDR1 MDHEN and CDR2 SYDVKM. The V end lost 5 bases, the J end lost 0 bases, and 7 bases lay between the germline ends. The CDR3 extends over 13 amino acids. In DNA, the CDR3 is TGTGCCAGCAGTGAACAGCCTAACTATGGCTACACCTTC. Encoded protein: CASSEQPNYGYTF.

V and J are TRBV12-5 and TRBJ2-7, with D perhaps matching TRBD1 (5 bases). Trimming left V 6 bases short and J 2 bases short, with 14 bases between. The CDR3 length is 14 residues. The germline CDR1 and CDR2 sequences are LGHNT and FRNRAP. CDR3 residues: CASGTDILTYEQYF. CDR3 coding DNA: TGTGCTAGTGGGACGGACATCCTAACCTACGAGCAGTACTTC.

This CDR3 is CASSPKRVNTEAFF. CDR3 nucleotides: TGTGCCAGCAGCCCAAAACGAGTGAACACTGAAGCTTTCTTT. The gene calls are TRBV7-2 and TRBJ1-1; no clear D. The CDR3 is 14 amino acids. Per germline, CDR1 SGHTA and CDR2 FQGNSA. V was pared by 5 bases and J by 0 bases, with 10 bases between.

This clone was seen a handful of times. The V gene is TRBV5-4, the J gene TRBJ2-7; 14 bases are a match to TRBD2. Germline V gene sequence: CDR1 SGHNT, CDR2 YYREEE (reference sequence). Germline trimming cut 3 bases from V and 0 bases from J; bases unmatched to any gene: 11. The CDR3 runs to 19 residues. The CDR3 nucleotides read TGTGCCAGCAGCTGGGCCGGACTAGCGGGAGGAGAGTACTCCTACGAGCAGTACTTC. Translated, it gives CASSWAGLAGGEYSYEQYF. Full variable domain (rest looked up from reference TRBV5-4 and TRBJ2-7): ETGVTQSPTHLIKTRGQQVTLRCSSQSGHNTVSWYQQALGQGPQFIFQYYREEENGRGNFPPRFSGLQFPNYSSELNVNALELDDSALYLCASSWAGLAGGEYSYEQYFGPGTRLTVT.

This clone was counted between two and nine times. V is TRBV2 and J is TRBJ2-7; D gene ambiguous. V lost 6 bases and J lost 4, with 10 bases in between. The CDR3 is 12 amino acids. The germline CDR1 and CDR2 sequences are SNHLY and FYNNEI. For the CDR3, the DNA is TGTGCCAGCAGCCCAACACCGTACGAGCAGTACGTC. Translated: CASSPTPYEQYV.

Only one count was recorded for this clone. Germline and junction disagree at one end, which may indicate a read error. The rearrangement links TRBV7-8 to TRBJ2-7; D remains ambiguous. Germline V CDR1 and CDR2: SGHVS, FQNEAQ. This CDR3 has 12 amino acids. This chain's CDR3 is CASSLVSQAQHF. For the CDR3, the DNA is TGTGCCAGCAGCTTAGTTTCCCAGGCCCAGCACTTC.

V usage is TRBV20-1 and J usage is TRBJ2-1; tentatively, D is TRBD1 or TRBD2 (6 bases each). The V and J ends lost 3 bases and 0 bases respectively, with 15 bases between them. This CDR3 contains 16 residues. Germline values: CDR1 DFQATT, CDR2 SNEGSKA (reference sequence). This CDR3 reads CSASGGGASSYNEQFF. The CDR3 DNA sequence: TGCAGTGCTAGTGGGGGCGGGGCGAGCTCCTACAATGAGCAGTTCTTC.

V and J are TRBV5-4 and TRBJ2-3; 16 positions match TRBD2. J was trimmed by 1 base and V by 3 bases; bases with no gene match: 5. Germline V gene lookup returns CDR1 SGHNT and CDR2 YYREEE (reference sequence). CDR3 length equals 18 residues. CDR3 nucleotides: TGTGCCAGCAGCTCGGGACTAGCGGGAGGGCGTGGCACAGATACGCAGTATTTT. Translation: CASSSGLAGGRGTDTQYF.